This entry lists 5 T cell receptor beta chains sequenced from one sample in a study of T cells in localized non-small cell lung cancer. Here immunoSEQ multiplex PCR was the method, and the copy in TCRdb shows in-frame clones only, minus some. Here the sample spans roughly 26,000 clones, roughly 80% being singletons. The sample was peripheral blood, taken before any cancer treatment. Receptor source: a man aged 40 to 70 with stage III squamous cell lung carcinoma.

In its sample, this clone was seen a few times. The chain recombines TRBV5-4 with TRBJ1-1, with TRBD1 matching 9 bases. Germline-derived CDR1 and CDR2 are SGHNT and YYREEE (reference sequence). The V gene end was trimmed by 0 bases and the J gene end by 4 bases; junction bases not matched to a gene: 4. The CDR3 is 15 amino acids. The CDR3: CASSLDRGLGTEAFF. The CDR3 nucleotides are TGTGCCAGCAGCTTGGACAGGGGGCTGGGCACTGAAGCTTTCTTT.

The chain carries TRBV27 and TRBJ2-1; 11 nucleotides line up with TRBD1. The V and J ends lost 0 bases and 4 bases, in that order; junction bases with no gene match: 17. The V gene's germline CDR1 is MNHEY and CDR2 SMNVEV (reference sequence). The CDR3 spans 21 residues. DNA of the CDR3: TGTGCCAGCAGTTTATCGGGCGGGACAGGGGGTAGAGCGGGAGGTTACAATGAGCAGTTCTTC. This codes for CASSLSGGTGGRAGGYNEQFF.

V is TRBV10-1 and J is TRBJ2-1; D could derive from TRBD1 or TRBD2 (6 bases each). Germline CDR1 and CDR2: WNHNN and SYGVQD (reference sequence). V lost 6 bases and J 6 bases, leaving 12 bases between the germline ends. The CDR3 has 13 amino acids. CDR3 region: CASSRGGGNEQFF. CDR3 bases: TGCGCCAGCAGCAGGGGAGGTGGCAATGAGCAGTTCTTC.

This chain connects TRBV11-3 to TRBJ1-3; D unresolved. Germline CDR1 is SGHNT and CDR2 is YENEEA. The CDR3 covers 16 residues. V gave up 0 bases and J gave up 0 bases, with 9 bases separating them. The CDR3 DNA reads TGTGCCAGCAGCTTAGACAGCAGCTACTCTGGAAACACCATATATTTT. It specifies CASSLDSSYSGNTIYF.

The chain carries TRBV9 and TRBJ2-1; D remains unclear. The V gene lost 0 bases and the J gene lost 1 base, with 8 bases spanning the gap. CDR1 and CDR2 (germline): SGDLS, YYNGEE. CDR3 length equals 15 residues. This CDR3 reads CASSVVGGSYNEQFF. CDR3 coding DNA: TGTGCCAGCAGCGTAGTAGGCGGATCCTACAATGAGCAGTTCTTC.